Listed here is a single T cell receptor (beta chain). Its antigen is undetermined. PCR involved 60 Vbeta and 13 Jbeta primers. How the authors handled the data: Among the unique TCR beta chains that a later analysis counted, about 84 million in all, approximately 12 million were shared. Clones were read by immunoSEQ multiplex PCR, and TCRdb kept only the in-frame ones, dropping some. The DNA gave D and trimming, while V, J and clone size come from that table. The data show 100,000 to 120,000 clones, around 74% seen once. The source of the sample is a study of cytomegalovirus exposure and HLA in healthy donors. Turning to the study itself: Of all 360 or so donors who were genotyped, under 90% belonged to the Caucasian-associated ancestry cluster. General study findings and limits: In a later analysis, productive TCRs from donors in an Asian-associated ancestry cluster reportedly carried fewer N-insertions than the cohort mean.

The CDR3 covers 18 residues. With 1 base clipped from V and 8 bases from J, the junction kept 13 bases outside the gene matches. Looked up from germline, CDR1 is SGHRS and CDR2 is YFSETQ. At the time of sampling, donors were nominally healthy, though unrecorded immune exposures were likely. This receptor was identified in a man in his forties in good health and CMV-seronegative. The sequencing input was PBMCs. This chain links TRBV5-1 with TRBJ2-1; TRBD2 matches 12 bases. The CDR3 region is CASSLRLAGGGFVHEQFF. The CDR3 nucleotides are TGCGCCAGCAGCTTGCGGCTAGCGGGAGGGGGGTTTGTACATGAGCAGTTCTTC.